The table lists the clone carrying this T cell receptor beta chain with a count of one. No antigen is known for it. This sample is drawn from a study of blood T cells in healthy people across ages. Overall study findings and caveats: A greater number of naive CD4+ cells and higher diversity distinguished long-lived donors from aged donors. Researchers said unsorted PBMCs prevented a conclusive naive versus antigen-experienced comparison. Estimated diversity, derived from one million T cells, was regarded as an underestimate. Roughly linear declines in TCR beta diversity per million T cells occurred with age.

The authors ran a second PCR of roughly 6 to 11 cycles using a sample-barcoded 5' primer and a J-beta primer mix. TCRdb reprocessed the 5' RACE reads with MiXCR, giving one entry per CDR3 protein. In the table there are approximately 830,000 distinct CDR3 sequences, 62% of which are singletons. V was shortened by 5 bases and J by 6 bases, with 12 bases between the two germline ends. The CDR3 spans 13 residues. CDR1 is PRHDT, CDR2 FYEKMQ, per germline (reference sequence). This receptor was identified in a man under 40 in good health. What was sequenced was blood. The chain recombines TRBV13 with TRBJ2-3; D call uncertain. CDR3 sequence: CASSTTLKDTQYF. The CDR3 coding sequence is TGTGCCAGCAGCACCACCCTCAAGGATACGCAGTATTTT.